The rows below give T cell receptor beta chains drawn from one sample of a study of identical twins. TCRdb re-called the 5' RACE reads through MiXCR, storing one row per CDR3 protein. The table shows hundreds of thousands of distinct CDR3 sequences, with 9% to 15% occurring only once. The data also belong to a second study, concerning yellow fever vaccine responses in identical twins.

The sample was PBMCs. The origin of the receptors is a woman aged 18-29 years in good health. The CDR3 runs from the conserved cysteine through the conserved F or W. The D gene is left open where the match is weak. For some rows the clone size is stated as once, few or many, or as a class when expanded; others skip it.

j_gene | d_gene | abundance | v_gene | CDR3aa | CDR3nt
TRBJ2-1 | - | many | TRBV5-1 | CASSLLAGAAINEQFF | TGCGCCAGCAGCTTGTTGGCGGGGGCCGCTATCAATGAGCAGTTCTTC
TRBJ2-7 | - | - | TRBV3-1 | CASSQVTRVNEQYF | TGTGCCAGCAGCCAAGTGACTAGGGTGAACGAGCAGTACTTC
TRBJ2-1 | - | few | TRBV25-1 | CASSVRQEQFF | TGTGCCAGCAGTGTGCGACAGGAGCAGTTCTTC
TRBJ2-1 | - | - | TRBV28 | CASRLGRNEQFF | TGTGCCAGCAGATTGGGCAGAAATGAGCAGTTCTTC
TRBJ2-1 | - | many | TRBV7-8 | CASSLASGVTYNEQFF | TGTGCCAGCAGCTTAGCGTCGGGGGTTACCTACAATGAGCAGTTCTTC
TRBJ2-3 | - | - | TRBV10-3 | CAISPTSSTDTQYF | TGTGCCATCAGTCCCACCTCTAGCACAGATACGCAGTATTTT
TRBJ1-1 | - | - | TRBV20-1 | CSATRGVLEAFF | TGCAGTGCGACGAGAGGGGTCCTTGAAGCTTTCTTT
TRBJ1-1 | - | few | TRBV6-1 | CASSELGQRNTEAFF | TGTGCCAGCAGTGAATTGGGTCAGAGGAACACTGAAGCTTTCTTT
TRBJ2-3 | TRBD2 | - | TRBV20-1 | CSAPQLAGTDTQYF | TGCAGTGCCCCCCAACTAGCGGGCACAGATACGCAGTATTTT
TRBJ2-7 | TRBD2 | - | TRBV7-2 | CASSFRTSGSPTNEQYF | TGTGCCAGCAGCTTCCGGACTAGCGGGAGCCCCACGAACGAGCAGTACTTC
TRBJ2-3 | - | - | TRBV5-1 | CASSLDRGATDTQYF | TGCGCCAGCAGCTTGGACCGGGGAGCCACAGATACGCAGTATTTT
TRBJ2-1 | TRBD2 | - | TRBV24-1 | CATSDLRDYSQQFF | TGTGCCACCAGTGATTTGCGGGACTATAGTCAGCAGTTCTTC
TRBJ2-7 | TRBD1 | - | TRBV27 | CASWTGGPYEQYF | TGTGCCAGCTGGACAGGGGGACCCTACGAGCAGTACTTC
TRBJ2-3 | - | many | TRBV20-1 | CSGTETDTQYF | TGCAGTGGGACGGAAACAGATACGCAGTATTTT
TRBJ2-7 | TRBD1 | - | TRBV18 | CASSPQGALSSYEQYF | TGTGCCAGCTCACCACAGGGGGCCCTCAGCTCCTACGAGCAGTACTTC
TRBJ1-1 | - | few | TRBV5-1 | CASSSREKRMNTEAFF | TGCGCCAGCAGCTCGAGGGAAAAGCGCATGAACACTGAAGCTTTCTTT
TRBJ2-1 | - | - | TRBV29-1 | CSVVQEGFTQFF | TGCAGCGTTGTCCAGGAGGGATTTACGCAGTTCTTC